One sample yielded the 22 T cell receptor beta chains listed below, sequenced in a study of cytomegalovirus exposure and HLA in healthy donors. Use of 60 Vbeta and 13 Jbeta primers characterized the PCR. The table came from immunoSEQ multiplex PCR; TCRdb's copy has only in-frame clones and leaves some out. Altogether 200,000 or so clones are present, 76% being singletons, with the ten largest covering 0.6% to 0.7%. Specimen: PBMCs. These receptor sequences come from a man between 18 and 35 years old in good health and CMV-seronegative.

The rearrangement joins TRBV30 to TRBJ1-1, with 7 positions matching TRBD1. The J segment lost 4 bases and the V segment lost 4 bases, leaving 6 bases of the junction unmatched. Germline CDR1 and CDR2: GTSNPN and SVGIG (reference sequence). The CDR3 sequence is 13 residues long. The CDR3 sequence is CAWTQGSATEAFF. CDR3 bases: TGTGCCTGGACACAGGGGAGCGCCACTGAAGCTTTCTTT.

The chain couples TRBV19 to TRBJ2-7; D is unresolved. From germline, CDR1 is LNHDA and CDR2 SQIVND (reference sequence). The CDR3 extends over 13 amino acids. Trimming left V 5 bases short and J 5 bases short, with 13 bases between. DNA for the CDR3: TGTGCCAGTAGTCCTTTTGGAGAAAACGAGCAGTACTTC. It translates to CASSPFGENEQYF. Looking up the rest from reference TRBV19 and TRBJ2-7 gives the full variable domain: DGGITQSPKYLFRKEGQNVTLSCEQNLNHDAMYWYRQDPGQGLRLIYYSQIVNDFQKGDIAEGYSVSREKKESFPLTVTSAQKNPTAFYLCASSPFGENEQYFGPGTRLTVT.

This chain uses TRBV19 with TRBJ2-2, with D possibly TRBD1 on 5 matching bases. There are 13 residues in the CDR3. Germline values: CDR1 LNHDA, CDR2 SQIVND (reference sequence). The V end lost 5 bases, the J end lost 5 bases, and 9 bases lay between the germline ends. The CDR3 loop reads CASSLQGTGELFF. The CDR3 nucleotides are TGTGCCAGTAGTCTTCAGGGAACCGGGGAGCTGTTTTTT.

This clone occurred a few times. The rearrangement links TRBV27 to TRBJ2-1, with D possibly being TRBD2 (7 bases). Germline V gene lookup returns CDR1 MNHEY and CDR2 SMNVEV (reference sequence). This CDR3 is built from 15 residues. V lost 1 base and J 7 bases, leaving 14 bases between the germline ends. CDR3: CASSLFGGPGNEQFF. As DNA, the CDR3 is TGTGCCAGCAGTTTATTCGGGGGGCCGGGAAATGAGCAGTTCTTC.

The V and J genes are TRBV29-1 and TRBJ1-2, with TRBD1 as a possible D gene (5 bases). Trimming took off 5 bases at V and 4 bases at J, with 11 bases between the two ends. Germline V gives CDR1 SQVTM, CDR2 ANQGSEA. CDR3 length equals 12 residues. The CDR3 loop reads CSVTDSSYGYTF. CDR3 DNA sequence: TGCAGCGTTACTGACAGTTCCTATGGCTACACCTTC.

This clone has a handful of counts. The chain couples TRBV12-5 to TRBJ2-7, with D possibly TRBD1 on 6 matching bases. V lost 5 bases and J 0 bases, leaving 20 bases between the germline ends. The CDR3 covers 17 residues. Germline V gives CDR1 LGHNT, CDR2 FRNRAP. The DNA of the CDR3 is TGTGCTAGTGGTGAAGGACAGACTCAGTACCCCTCCTACGAGCAGTACTTC. Translation: CASGEGQTQYPSYEQYF.

V usage is TRBV28 and J usage is TRBJ2-5, with 11 bases that match TRBD2. Germline V gene data show CDR1 as MDHEN and CDR2 as SYDVKM. The J segment lost 5 bases and the V segment lost 6 bases, leaving 14 bases of the junction unmatched. This CDR3 is built from 17 residues. CDR3: CASSPGVAGGPSETQYF. The CDR3 bases are TGTGCCAGCAGCCCGGGGGTAGCGGGAGGGCCGTCCGAGACCCAGTACTTC.

V gene TRBV6-5 combines with J gene TRBJ2-7; 8 bases fit TRBD2. The CDR3 length is 16 residues. Germline loops: CDR1 MNHEY, CDR2 SVGAGI. J lost 5 bases, V lost 2 bases, and 11 bases had no gene match. The CDR3 reads CASSYPSEREIDEQYF. The CDR3 nucleotides are TGTGCCAGCAGTTACCCTTCGGAGCGGGAGATAGACGAGCAGTACTTC.

This chain joins TRBV15 and TRBJ2-1; D call uncertain. The CDR3 totals 12 residues. Germline V gives CDR1 LNHNV, CDR2 YYDKDF (reference sequence). Trimming cost V 5 bases and J 2 bases, with 4 bases left between them. This CDR3 is CATSLAYNEQFF. CDR3 sequence (DNA): TGTGCCACCAGCTTAGCCTACAATGAGCAGTTCTTC.

The rearrangement uses TRBV7-3 and TRBJ2-1; 10 bases are a match to TRBD2. The CDR3 contains 16 residues. Germline V gene data show CDR1 as SGHTA and CDR2 as FQGTGA. V trimming: 0 bases; J trimming: 8 bases; junction bases outside the gene matches: 7. The DNA for the CDR3 is TGTGCCAGCAGCTTAACGCCGCTAGCGGGAGTAGATGAGCAGTTCTTC. Translated: CASSLTPLAGVDEQFF.

Details on this clone: This same CDR3 is encoded by further DNA sequences in the sample. The V gene is TRBV29-1, the J gene TRBJ2-7; D is ambiguous. The CDR3 spans 12 residues. Germline V CDR1 and CDR2: SQVTM, ANQGSEA. V was cut by 4 bases and J by 2 bases, with 9 bases left in between. CDR3 residues: CSVVPGPYEQYF. CDR3 DNA: TGCAGCGTTGTTCCAGGCCCCTACGAGCAGTACTTC.

This chain links TRBV27 with TRBJ1-5; D is unresolved. CDR1 and CDR2 from the germline V gene are MNHEY and SMNVEV (reference sequence). Trimming left V 5 bases short and J 1 base short, with 12 bases between. This CDR3 region has 15 residues. Here the CDR3 DNA reads TGTGCCAGCAGTAGCGGCGGGGTGAGCAATCAGCCCCAGCATTTT. It codes for CASSSGGVSNQPQHF.

The chain links TRBV7-8 to TRBJ1-1; 10 bases are a match to TRBD1. The CDR3 loop spans 15 amino acids. With 5 bases clipped from V and 3 bases from J, the junction kept 6 bases outside the gene matches. CDR1 is SGHVS and CDR2 is FQNEAQ in the germline V gene. The CDR3 region is CASSRWTGGHTEAFF. The CDR3 DNA is TGTGCCAGCAGCCGTTGGACAGGGGGGCACACTGAAGCTTTCTTT.

V gene TRBV19 combines with J gene TRBJ2-3; 8 bases match TRBD2. The CDR3 has 15 residues. CDR1 is LNHDA, CDR2 SQIVND, per germline (reference sequence). J gave up 6 bases and V 6 bases, and 11 bases lay outside the gene matches. The CDR3 DNA is TGTGCCAGTAGCCCCGTAGCGGGACGTCCGGATACGCAGTATTTT. Amino acid sequence: CASSPVAGRPDTQYF.

The rearrangement links TRBV4-2 to TRBJ2-5; 11 positions match TRBD2. The CDR3 covers 16 residues. Trimming cost V 5 bases and J 4 bases; bases outside gene matches: 9. CDR1 and CDR2 (germline): LGHNA, YNFKEQ. The DNA for the CDR3 is TGTGCCAGCAGCGAAAGCTTAGCGGGAGGGCCAGAGACCCAGTACTTC. Its translation: CASSESLAGGPETQYF.

V usage is TRBV27 and J usage is TRBJ1-2; 9 bases line up with TRBD1. Germline-derived CDR1 and CDR2 are MNHEY and SMNVEV (reference sequence). This CDR3 has 15 amino acids. J was trimmed by 2 bases and V by 1 base; bases with no gene match: 2. The DNA for the CDR3 is TGTGCCAGCAGTTTATTGGACAGGGGCAACTATGGCTACACCTTC. The encoded protein is CASSLLDRGNYGYTF.

This chain joins TRBV4-1 and TRBJ2-1; D call uncertain. The germline V gene encodes CDR1 MGHRA and CDR2 YSYEKL. V dropped 4 bases and J dropped 8 bases, with 6 bases sitting between them. This CDR3 is 11 amino acids long. CDR3 region: CASSLLHEQFF. The CDR3, as DNA: TGCGCCAGCAGCCTCCTCCATGAGCAGTTCTTC.

The chain has TRBV19 and TRBJ2-2; 7 nucleotides match TRBD2. Trimming cost V 5 bases and J 6 bases; bases outside gene matches: 6. Looked up from germline, CDR1 is LNHDA and CDR2 is SQIVND (reference sequence). CDR3 length equals 14 residues. CDR3 nucleotide sequence: TGTGCCAGTAGTCCAAGGGCGGGGGCCGGGGAGCTGTTTTTT. Amino acid sequence: CASSPRAGAGELFF.

This clone was seen a handful of times. This chain connects TRBV5-1 to TRBJ2-2; 11 bases fit TRBD1. CDR1 is SGHRS and CDR2 is YFSETQ in the germline V gene. The V gene end was trimmed by 4 bases and the J gene end by 6 bases; junction bases not matched to a gene: 2. CDR3 size: 14 residues. CDR3 nucleotides: TGCGCCAGCAGCCGGGACAGGGGGTCCGGGGAGCTGTTTTTT. Translated, it gives CASSRDRGSGELFF. The entire variable domain, with the rest obtained from reference TRBV5-1 and TRBJ2-2, is as follows: KAGVTQTPRYLIKTRGQQVTLSCSPISGHRSVSWYQQTPGQGLQFLFEYFSETQRNKGNFPGRFSGRQFSNSRSEMNVSTLELGDSALYLCASSRDRGSGELFFGEGSRLTVL.

The chain links TRBV5-1 to TRBJ2-3, with 9 bases identical to TRBD2. V was clipped by 4 bases and J by 2 bases; unmatched bases: 8. Per germline, CDR1 SGHRS and CDR2 YFSETQ. The CDR3 contains 16 residues. CDR3 loop: CASSLLTSGLTDTQYF. The CDR3, as DNA: TGCGCCAGCAGCCTCCTGACTAGCGGACTCACAGATACGCAGTATTTT.

This chain uses TRBV13 with TRBJ2-7; TRBD2 is a possible D gene (5 bases). Germline V gene lookup returns CDR1 PRHDT and CDR2 FYEKMQ (reference sequence). There are 15 residues in the CDR3. V was clipped by 1 base and J by 0 bases, with 10 bases between them. For the CDR3, the DNA is TGTGCCAGCAGCTTAGACGAGCGGAGCTCCTACGAGCAGTACTTC. Translation gives CASSLDERSSYEQYF.

The chain is built from TRBV5-6 and TRBJ2-3; possible D gene TRBD2, 5 bases. V was clipped by 4 bases and J by 4 bases, with 10 bases between them. Germline V gene lookup returns CDR1 SGHDT and CDR2 YYEEEE. CDR3 size: 13 residues. DNA for the CDR3: TGTGCCAGCAGCGTGGAACTAGCAGATACGCAGTATTTT. It codes for CASSVELADTQYF.